Listed below are T cell receptor beta chains from one sample, sequenced in a study of T cell responses to AZD1222 COVID-19 vaccine. Profiled with immunoSEQ multiplex PCR; TCRdb holds only in-frame clones, not every one. The repertoire holds about 81,000 clones, with around 83% as singletons. The sample here was peripheral blood, taken 28 days after the second AZD1222 dose. These receptors were taken from an adult who received the AZD1222 COVID-19 vaccine. Each CDR3 is given with its conserved first and last residue.

V	J	CDR3
TRBV19	TRBJ2-1	CASGAGPYNEQFF
TRBV11-2	TRBJ2-6	CASSLVWDSGANVLTF
TRBV6-5	TRBJ2-7	CASSYSATGTYEQYF
TRBV28	TRBJ2-2	CASSLTGTANTGELFF
TRBV7-8	TRBJ2-7	CASSIQLGQGEQYF
TRBV19	TRBJ1-5	CASKGYGTGGSNQPQHF
TRBV7-9	TRBJ1-2	CASSLGAGLSTLYGYTF
TRBV20-1	TRBJ2-6	CSASPWLGANVLTF
TRBV9	TRBJ1-1	CASSPAGVNTEAFF
TRBV5-1	TRBJ2-7	CASKPGGNYEQYF
TRBV5-6	TRBJ2-1	CASSLPQHENEQFF
TRBV28	TRBJ2-3	CASSYPFEGWGADTQYF
TRBV19	TRBJ1-5	CASSGLWVLNNQPQHF
TRBV5-4	TRBJ2-6	CASSPQTGSGANVLTF
TRBV20-1	TRBJ2-7	CSASGRYEQYF
TRBV5-4	TRBJ2-2	CASTMGGWDTGELFF